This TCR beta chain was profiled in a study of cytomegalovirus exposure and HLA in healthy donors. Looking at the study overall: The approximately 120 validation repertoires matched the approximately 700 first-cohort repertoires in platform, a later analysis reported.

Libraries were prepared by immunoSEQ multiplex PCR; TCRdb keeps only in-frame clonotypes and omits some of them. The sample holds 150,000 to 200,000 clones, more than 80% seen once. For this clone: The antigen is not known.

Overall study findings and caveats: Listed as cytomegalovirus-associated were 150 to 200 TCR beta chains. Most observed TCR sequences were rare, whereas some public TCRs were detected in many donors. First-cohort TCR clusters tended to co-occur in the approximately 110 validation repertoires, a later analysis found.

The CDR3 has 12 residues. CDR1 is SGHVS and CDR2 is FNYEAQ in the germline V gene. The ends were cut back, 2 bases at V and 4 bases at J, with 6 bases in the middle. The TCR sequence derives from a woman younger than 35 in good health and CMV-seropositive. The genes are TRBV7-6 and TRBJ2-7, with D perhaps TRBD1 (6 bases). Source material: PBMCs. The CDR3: CASSLQGYEQYF. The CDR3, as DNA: TGTGCCAGCAGCTTACAGGGGTACGAGCAGTACTTC.